This T cell receptor (beta chain) appears in the sequencing data of a study of OX40 agonist ivuxolimab in advanced cancers. Study as a whole: Averaging about 60 years in age, with a range of roughly 20 to 90, the cohort was about 86% male.

This clone was detected only once. Germline-derived CDR1 and CDR2 are SGHAT and FQNNGV. Trimming stripped 5 bases from V and 2 bases from J, with 2 bases between. This CDR3 is 11 amino acids long. Method: immunoSEQ multiplex PCR; TCRdb's copy keeps in-frame clones and lacks some. This sample has 50,000 or so clones, with around 89% found just once. This clonotype was obtained from an adult with an advanced solid tumor such as melanoma, head and neck, liver or kidney cancer. The sample in question was CD4+ or CD8+ T cells sorted from blood, obtained in a trial of the OX40 agonist ivuxolimab. This sequence joins TRBV11-2 and TRBJ2-3; D is uncertain. CDR3 nucleotide sequence: TGTGCCAGCAGCGACACAGATACGCAGTATTTT. This codes for CASSDTDTQYF.